The next 5 T cell receptor beta chains were all read from a single sample in a study of T cells in Graves' hyperthyroidism and ophthalmopathy. Using RNA transcripts as the source, TCR beta CDR3 regions were amplified. An initial round of RT-PCR targeting the TCR CDR3 relied on the HTBI primer set. TCRdb called the multiplex PCR reads again in MiXCR, with one record for every CDR3 protein. The sample holds 300,000 or so distinct CDR3 sequences, around 15% seen once. Sequencing used blood. Receptors were obtained from a woman aged 55-75 years with Graves' ophthalmopathy.

The rearrangement links TRBV7-2 to TRBJ2-3; unclear D gene. CDR3 length: 11 residues. V was trimmed by 6 bases and J by 5 bases, leaving 6 bases between them. Germline V gene data show CDR1 as SGHTA and CDR2 as FQGNSA. CDR3 residues: CASSQLDTQYF. CDR3 coding DNA: TGTGCCAGCAGTCAACTAGATACGCAGTATTTT. The whole variable domain, filled in from reference TRBV7-2 and TRBJ2-3, reads GAGVSQSPSNKVTEKGKDVELRCDPISGHTALYWYRQSLGQGLEFLIYFQGNSAPDKSGLPSDRFSAERTGGSVSTLTIQRTQQEDSAVYLCASSQLDTQYFGPGTRLTVL.

The J gene is TRBJ1-1, the V gene TRBV9; tentatively, D is TRBD1 (5 bases). Germline assignment: CDR1 SGDLS and CDR2 YYNGEE. Trimming stripped 4 bases from V and 7 bases from J, with 14 bases between. This CDR3 region has 13 residues. In DNA form, the CDR3 reads TGTGCCAGCAGCCCATCCGGGGGATATGAAGCTTTCTTT. Its translation: CASSPSGGYEAFF.

This clonotype was counted at least ten times. The rearrangement joins TRBV20-1 to TRBJ1-1, with 8 bases fitting TRBD1. The CDR3 runs 16 residues. V was clipped by 3 bases and J by 4 bases; unmatched bases: 13. Germline CDR1 and CDR2: DFQATT and SNEGSKA (reference sequence). CDR3 residues: CSASATGGAGATEAFF. CDR3 sequence (DNA): TGCAGTGCTAGCGCCACAGGGGGTGCGGGAGCCACTGAAGCTTTCTTT.

In this sample, this clonotype turned up many times. The chain uses TRBV20-1 and TRBJ1-1; possibly TRBD1 for D (6 bases). Per the germline V gene, CDR1 is DFQATT and CDR2 is SNEGSKA (reference sequence). V lost 2 bases and J lost 7, with 17 bases in between. The CDR3 sequence is 14 residues long. CDR3 bases: TGCAGTGCTAGATGGAGGGGGGCTAGGGGTGAAGCTTTCTTT. This translates into CSARWRGARGEAFF.

This clonotype was picked up a small number of times. CDR3 nucleotide sequence: TGCAGTGCCCTTGGACGGACGAACACTGAAGCTTTCTTT. It encodes CSALGRTNTEAFF. The rearrangement links TRBV20-1 to TRBJ1-1; D is ambiguous. The CDR3 totals 13 residues. The germline gives CDR1 DFQATT, CDR2 SNEGSKA (reference sequence). Trimming took off 6 bases at V and 1 base at J, with 12 bases between the two ends.